These 16 T cell receptor beta chains came from one sample sequenced in a study of beta chain features in type 1 diabetes. For these TCRs, the target antigens are not known. General study findings and limits: Researchers report that Type 1 diabetes patients had moderately but significantly shorter TCRB CDR3s across all four CD4+ subsets.

The authors reverse transcribed all of the isolated RNA, so sequencing captured expressed TCRB transcripts. The table came from immunoSEQ multiplex PCR; TCRdb's copy has only in-frame clones and leaves some out. Of some 700,000 clones detected, roughly 12% appear once; the ten largest clones hold less than 0.025%. Sequencing was done on a sample of naive CD4+ T cells from blood. The receptors stem from a man aged 18 to 29 with type 1 diabetes.

This clone has more than one count but fewer than ten. The chain recombines TRBV7-9 with TRBJ1-2; possibly TRBD1 for D (6 bases). The CDR3 totals 14 residues. The germline V gene has CDR1 SEHNR and CDR2 FQNEAQ (reference sequence). Trimming pared 6 bases from V and 0 bases from J, leaving 11 bases between. The CDR3 DNA follows: TGTGCCAGCAGACGACAGGAGCCTAACTATGGCTACACCTTC. It encodes CASRRQEPNYGYTF.

This clone was seen more than once but under ten times. The chain couples TRBV30 to TRBJ2-2; 7 bases fit TRBD2. Germline CDR1 and CDR2: GTSNPN and SVGIG (reference sequence). V was pared by 5 bases and J by 3 bases, with 15 bases of the junction left unmatched. CDR3 size: 17 residues. In DNA, the CDR3 is TGTGCCTGGTATGGAATCACACACAGCGGGGACACCGGGGAGCTGTTTTTT. It is translated as CAWYGITHSGDTGELFF.

This clone was recorded a few times. The rearrangement joins TRBV6-5 to TRBJ2-3; the D is unclear. V was clipped by 6 bases and J by 2 bases, with 15 bases between them. The germline V gene encodes CDR1 MNHEY and CDR2 SVGAGI. The CDR3 is made up of 15 amino acids. The CDR3 region has the DNA TGTGCCAGCAGGTGGACGCGGACCTTCACAGATACGCAGTATTTT. Translation gives CASRWTRTFTDTQYF.

In its sample, this clone was seen a few times. This sequence joins TRBV5-1 and TRBJ1-5, with a tentative D call TRBD1 (5 bases). The germline V gene has CDR1 SGHRS and CDR2 YFSETQ. Trimming took off 4 bases at V and 3 bases at J, with 11 bases between the two ends. The CDR3 runs 14 residues. CDR3 in amino acids: CASSLGPINQPQHF. The CDR3 coding sequence is TGCGCCAGCAGCCTGGGACCGATCAATCAGCCCCAGCATTTT.

This chain uses TRBV5-4 with TRBJ2-5; weak D call: TRBD2 (7 bases). Trimming removed 3 bases from V and 9 bases from J, with 18 bases in between. Germline V gives CDR1 SGHNT, CDR2 YYREEE (reference sequence). CDR3 length: 14 residues. As DNA, the CDR3 is TGTGCCAGCAGCTCAAGCGTCGGAGGGGGGGCCCAGTACTTC. Translated: CASSSSVGGGAQYF.

This clone was observed a few times. This chain joins TRBV4-1 and TRBJ2-7; 13 bases match TRBD2. Germline assignment: CDR1 MGHRA and CDR2 YSYEKL. This CDR3 spans 18 amino acids. J lost 3 bases, V lost 6 bases, and 14 bases had no gene match. The CDR3 DNA is TGCGCCAGCAGTCTACAGCGACTAGCGGGGGGAACCGTCTACGAGCAGTACTTC. Amino acid sequence: CASSLQRLAGGTVYEQYF.

In its sample, this clone was seen a few times. This chain joins TRBV15 and TRBJ1-2, with D possibly matching TRBD1 (6 bases). V was pared by 0 bases and J by 6 bases, with 20 bases between. From germline, CDR1 is LNHNV and CDR2 YYDKDF (reference sequence). The CDR3 covers 17 residues. CDR3 sequence reads: CATSRDGQPLRENGYTF. The CDR3 nucleotides read TGTGCCACCAGCAGAGATGGACAGCCCTTGAGGGAGAATGGCTACACCTTC.

This chain uses TRBV6-5 with TRBJ1-1; D may be TRBD1 (5 bases). V was pared by 7 bases and J by 4 bases, with 19 bases between. The V gene's germline CDR1 is MNHEY and CDR2 SVGAGI. The CDR3 runs 15 residues. CDR3 in amino acids: CASNKAWGLVTEAFF. CDR3 nucleotide sequence: TGTGCCAGCAACAAAGCCTGGGGCCTGGTCACTGAAGCTTTCTTT.

This clone was seen a single time. This chain uses TRBV9 with TRBJ2-3; no clear D gene. Germline-derived CDR1 and CDR2 are SGDLS and YYNGEE. This CDR3 spans 15 amino acids. Trimming removed 0 bases from V and 2 bases from J, with 10 bases in between. The CDR3: CASSVGQEFTDTQYF. The CDR3 DNA reads as TGTGCCAGCAGCGTAGGTCAGGAGTTCACAGATACGCAGTATTTT. The whole variable domain, filled in from reference TRBV9 and TRBJ2-3, reads DSGVTQTPKHLITATGQRVTLRCSPRSGDLSVYWYQQSLDQGLQFLIQYYNGEERAKGNILERFSAQQFPDLHSELNLSSLELGDSALYFCASSVGQEFTDTQYFGPGTRLTVL.

The V and J genes are TRBV28 and TRBJ1-2; 8 bases fit TRBD1. CDR1 is MDHEN and CDR2 is SYDVKM in the germline V gene. After removal of 2 bases from V and 8 bases from J, the junction contained 7 bases not matched to a gene. CDR3 length: 14 amino acids. The CDR3 DNA is TGTGCCAGCAGTTTAGCCGGTCCAGGGGGCGGCTACACCTTC. Translated, it gives CASSLAGPGGGYTF.

The chain uses TRBV7-2 and TRBJ2-5, with D perhaps matching TRBD1 (6 bases). Trimming pared 0 bases from V and 5 bases from J, leaving 13 bases between. CDR3 size: 15 residues. Germline assignment: CDR1 SGHTA and CDR2 FQGNSA. CDR3 in DNA: TGTGCCAGCAGCTTAGCGGGGGCTAGTTGGGAGACCCAGTACTTC. Translated, it gives CASSLAGASWETQYF.

The table lists this clone with a few counts. The V and J genes are TRBV5-1 and TRBJ2-5, with D unresolved. The CDR3 consists of 15 residues. The germline V gene has CDR1 SGHRS and CDR2 YFSETQ. With 0 bases removed from V and 0 bases from J, the gap between germline ends came to 9 bases. The CDR3 spells CASSLVMGDQETQYF. CDR3 nucleotides: TGCGCCAGCAGCTTGGTGATGGGCGACCAAGAGACCCAGTACTTC.

This clone appeared a few times. The V gene is TRBV7-9, the J gene TRBJ1-2, with TRBD1 as a possible D gene (5 bases). V was trimmed by 5 bases and J by 13 bases, leaving 23 bases between them. The CDR3 sequence is 14 residues long. Germline CDR1 reads SEHNR; CDR2 reads FQNEAQ (reference sequence). CDR3 sequence: CASSGDRPRESCTF. The CDR3 DNA reads TGTGCCAGCAGCGGGGATCGGCCCAGGGAAAGTTGCACCTTC.

The V and J genes are TRBV10-3 and TRBJ1-2, with D possibly matching TRBD1 (6 bases). The CDR3 sequence is 12 residues long. Trimming left V 6 bases short and J 12 bases short, with 17 bases between. Germline lookup yields CDR1 ENHRY and CDR2 SYGVKD. The CDR3: CAISPSGGADTF. In DNA, the CDR3 is TGTGCCATCAGCCCAAGTGGGGGCGCAGACACCTTC.

The chain uses TRBV19 and TRBJ2-5; D remains unclear. V lost 7 bases to trimming and J lost 1 base, with 13 bases between them. This CDR3 is 14 amino acids long. Germline CDR1 reads LNHDA; CDR2 reads SQIVND (reference sequence). The CDR3, as DNA: TGTGCCAGTATGAGGACGCCTGGCCAAGAGACCCAGTACTTC. Amino acids: CASMRTPGQETQYF.

This clone was counted a few times. V usage is TRBV29-1 and J usage is TRBJ1-1, with D tentatively TRBD1 (6 bases). Trimming cost V 7 bases and J 8 bases, with 14 bases left between them. The CDR3 consists of 11 residues. The germline CDR1 and CDR2 sequences are SQVTM and ANQGSEA. CDR3 sequence: CSAGGGGEAFF. DNA for the CDR3: TGCAGCGCCGGGGGGGGCGGCGAAGCTTTCTTT.